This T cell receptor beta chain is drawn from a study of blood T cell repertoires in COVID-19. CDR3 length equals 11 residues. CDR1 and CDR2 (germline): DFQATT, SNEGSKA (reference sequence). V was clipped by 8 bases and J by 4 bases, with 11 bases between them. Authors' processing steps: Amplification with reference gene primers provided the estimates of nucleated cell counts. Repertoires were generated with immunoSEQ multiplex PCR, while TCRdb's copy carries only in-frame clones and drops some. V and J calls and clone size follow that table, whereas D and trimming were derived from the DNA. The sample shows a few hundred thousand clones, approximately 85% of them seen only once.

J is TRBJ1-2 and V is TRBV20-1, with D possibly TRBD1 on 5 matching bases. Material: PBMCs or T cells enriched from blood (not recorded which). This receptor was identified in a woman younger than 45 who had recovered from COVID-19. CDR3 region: CSKDRGYGYTF. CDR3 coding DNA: TGCAGTAAAGACAGAGGCTATGGCTACACCTTC.